This T cell receptor (beta chain) was profiled in a study of CD8 T cells in ankylosing spondylitis. Note on this clonotype: The antigen remains undetermined.

Points from the study as a whole: Certain motif variants had earlier been reported in reactive arthritis synovial fluid and blood.

TCRdb analysed the 5' RACE reads with MiXCR anew, one entry per CDR3 protein. The sample contains about 400,000 distinct CDR3 sequences, 20% to 25% of which appear only once. V lost 3 bases and J lost 4, with 13 bases in between. The germline V gene has CDR1 SGHAT and CDR2 FQNNGV. This CDR3 has 14 residues. J is TRBJ2-7 and V is TRBV11-2, with D perhaps being TRBD1 or TRBD2 (5 bases each). Sequencing input: blood, either unsorted or a sorted T cell fraction (not recorded which). This clonotype originated in a male donor with ankylosing spondylitis or in good health (not recorded which). The CDR3 loop is CASSFGTEPYEQYF. The CDR3, as DNA: TGTGCCAGCAGCTTCGGGACGGAACCTTACGAGCAGTACTTC.